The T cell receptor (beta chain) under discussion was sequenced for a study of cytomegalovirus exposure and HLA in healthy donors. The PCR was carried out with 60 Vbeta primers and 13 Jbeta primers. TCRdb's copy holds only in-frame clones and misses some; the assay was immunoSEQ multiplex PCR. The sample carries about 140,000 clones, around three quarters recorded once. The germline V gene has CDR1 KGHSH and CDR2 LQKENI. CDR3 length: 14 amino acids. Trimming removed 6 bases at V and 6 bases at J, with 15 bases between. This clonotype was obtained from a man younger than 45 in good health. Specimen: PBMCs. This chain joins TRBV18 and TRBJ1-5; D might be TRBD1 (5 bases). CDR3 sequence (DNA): TGTGCCAGCTCCCGGGGCGGGGTGGGTCAGCCCCAGCATTTT. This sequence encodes CASSRGGVGQPQHF.